A single sample is the source of the 22 T cell receptor beta chains below, sequenced in a study of OX40 agonist ivuxolimab in advanced cancers. The data were produced by immunoSEQ multiplex PCR, yet TCRdb's version contains in-frame clones alone and is incomplete. The sample has 130,000 or so clones; around 93% are singletons. The sample in question was CD4+ or CD8+ T cells sorted from blood, obtained in a trial of the OX40 agonist ivuxolimab. The receptors shown here come from an adult with an advanced solid tumor such as melanoma, head and neck, liver or kidney cancer.

V and J are TRBV7-2 and TRBJ2-5, with 8 positions matching TRBD2. Germline V lookup: CDR1 SGHTA, CDR2 FQGNSA. This CDR3 comprises 14 residues. V lost 5 bases, J lost 5 bases, and 7 bases stayed unmatched. CDR3 nucleotides: TGTGCCAGCAGCCTACAAGCGGGAGCCGAGACCCAGTACTTC. Translated, it gives CASSLQAGAETQYF.

There are a few counts of this clone. The V and J genes are TRBV7-2 and TRBJ1-1; the D is unclear. The CDR3 is 12 amino acids. CDR1 and CDR2 (germline): SGHTA, FQGNSA. With 5 bases removed from V and 3 bases from J, the gap between germline ends came to 7 bases. The CDR3 here is CASSLRHTEAFF. In DNA, the CDR3 is TGTGCCAGCAGCCTCAGACACACTGAAGCTTTCTTT. Drawing the rest from reference TRBV7-2 and TRBJ1-1, the complete variable domain is GAGVSQSPSNKVTEKGKDVELRCDPISGHTALYWYRQSLGQGLEFLIYFQGNSAPDKSGLPSDRFSAERTGGSVSTLTIQRTQQEDSAVYLCASSLRHTEAFFGQGTRLTVV.

V is TRBV28 and J is TRBJ1-6; 7 bases align to TRBD1. Germline CDR1 is MDHEN and CDR2 is SYDVKM. With 6 bases clipped from V and 7 bases from J, the junction kept 9 bases outside the gene matches. The CDR3 extends over 15 amino acids. The CDR3 spells CASSGDRARNSPLHF. In DNA form, the CDR3 reads TGTGCCAGCAGCGGGGACAGAGCACGCAATTCACCCCTCCACTTT.

A single count supports this clone. This chain connects TRBV5-1 to TRBJ2-7; 10 bases are a match to TRBD2. This CDR3 region has 16 residues. J was trimmed by 4 bases and V by 0 bases; bases with no gene match: 7. Germline V gene data show CDR1 as SGHRS and CDR2 as YFSETQ. CDR3: CASSLGSGGAGYEQYF. The CDR3 DNA follows: TGCGCCAGCAGCTTGGGGAGCGGGGGGGCCGGGTACGAGCAGTACTTC.

The chain joins TRBV14 to TRBJ1-2; D not certain. Per germline, CDR1 SGHDN and CDR2 FVKESK. V was shortened by 3 bases and J by 8 bases, with 16 bases between the two germline ends. The CDR3 has 14 amino acids. CDR3 sequence (DNA): TGTGCCAGCAGCCACCCGGGAATCGAAAGGGGCTACACCTTC. Translated: CASSHPGIERGYTF.

This chain uses TRBV28 with TRBJ2-1; 16 bases line up with TRBD2. Trimming at V came to 5 bases and at J to 6 bases, leaving 7 bases not matched to a gene. This CDR3 region has 17 residues. Germline V gene sequence: CDR1 MDHEN, CDR2 SYDVKM. Written as DNA, the CDR3 is TGTGCCAGCAGTACCCCGGGACTAGCGGGAGGGCGCAATGAGCAGTTCTTC. Translated, it gives CASSTPGLAGGRNEQFF.

The chain joins TRBV10-1 to TRBJ1-5, with D possibly matching TRBD1 (5 bases). The CDR3 runs to 16 residues. Germline V gene data show CDR1 as WNHNN and CDR2 as SYGVQD (reference sequence). The V and J ends lost 2 bases and 0 bases respectively, with 11 bases between them. The CDR3 sequence is CASSEDRDYSNQPQHF. In DNA, the CDR3 is TGCGCCAGCAGTGAGGACAGAGACTATAGCAATCAGCCCCAGCATTTT.

V usage is TRBV18 and J usage is TRBJ1-1; D not resolved. The germline V gene has CDR1 KGHSH and CDR2 LQKENI. Trimming took 2 bases from V and 1 from J, leaving 11 bases between them. The CDR3 loop spans 15 amino acids. CDR3 amino acids: CASSPSREPNTEAFF. Here the CDR3 DNA reads TGTGCCAGCTCACCATCGCGGGAACCGAACACTGAAGCTTTCTTT.

The chain employs TRBV5-5 and TRBJ2-7; TRBD1 is a possible D gene (5 bases). The CDR3 contains 11 residues. Deletions cut 6 bases from V and 11 bases from J, with 15 bases between. The V gene's germline CDR1 is SGHKS and CDR2 YYEKEE (reference sequence). The CDR3 nucleotides read TGTGCCAGCAACCAGGGCGGTCGGGAGTACTTC. Protein sequence: CASNQGGREYF.

V and J are TRBV18 and TRBJ2-2, with 13 bases identical to TRBD2. This CDR3 spans 16 amino acids. Germline V lookup: CDR1 KGHSH, CDR2 LQKENI. Germline trimming cut 5 bases from V and 7 bases from J; bases unmatched to any gene: 7. DNA for the CDR3: TGTGCCAGCTCATCGGGACTAGCGGGGAACGACGGGGAGCTGTTTTTT. Protein: CASSSGLAGNDGELFF.

The chain recombines TRBV10-2 with TRBJ1-2; D not resolved. Trimming removed 4 bases at V and 3 bases at J, with 9 bases between. The CDR3 length is 13 residues. Germline V gene data show CDR1 as WSHSY and CDR2 as SAAADI. The CDR3 bases are TGCGCCAGCAGTGTCAGGTTTGACTATGGCTACACCTTC. It is translated as CASSVRFDYGYTF.

The chain is built from TRBV5-4 and TRBJ2-7, with 8 nucleotides matching TRBD1. Germline-derived CDR1 and CDR2 are SGHNT and YYREEE (reference sequence). Losses at the gene ends were 0 bases for V and 4 bases for J; bases not matched to a gene: 3. CDR3 length: 14 amino acids. CDR3 sequence: CASSLEQGEYEQYF. The CDR3 coding sequence is TGTGCCAGCAGCTTGGAACAGGGGGAATACGAGCAGTACTTC.

The chain is built from TRBV11-2 and TRBJ2-2, with D perhaps matching TRBD1 (6 bases). V was cut by 5 bases and J by 5 bases, with 15 bases left in between. Germline V lookup: CDR1 SGHAT, CDR2 FQNNGV. This CDR3 comprises 15 residues. CDR3 coding DNA: TGTGCCAGCAGCCGAAGCACAGGGTATACCGGGGAGCTGTTTTTT. This gives the protein CASSRSTGYTGELFF.

This chain connects TRBV19 to TRBJ2-1; tentatively, D is TRBD1 or TRBD2 (6 bases each). The V gene's germline CDR1 is LNHDA and CDR2 SQIVND (reference sequence). V was trimmed by 4 bases and J by 8 bases, leaving 18 bases between them. The CDR3 is made up of 15 amino acids. In DNA form, the CDR3 reads TGTGCCAGTAGTAATCCGGGGGCTAAGGTGCATGAGCAGTTCTTC. Protein: CASSNPGAKVHEQFF.

The chain carries TRBV7-9 and TRBJ2-1; 8 nucleotides match TRBD1. Germline assignment: CDR1 SEHNR and CDR2 FQNEAQ (reference sequence). The CDR3 is 16 amino acids. After removal of 6 bases from V and 4 bases from J, the junction contained 11 bases not matched to a gene. The CDR3 loop reads CASRTDRGTQYNEQFF. The CDR3 coding sequence is TGTGCCAGCAGGACCGACAGGGGAACTCAATACAATGAGCAGTTCTTC.

The chain is built from TRBV2 and TRBJ1-3, with a weak D call TRBD1 (5 bases). The CDR3 contains 14 residues. Germline assignment: CDR1 SNHLY and CDR2 FYNNEI. The V end lost 2 bases, the J end lost 2 bases, and 7 bases lay between the germline ends. CDR3 nucleotide sequence: TGTGCCAGCAGTGAACGGGGGGCTGGAAACACCATATATTTT. This translates into CASSERGAGNTIYF.

This chain links TRBV15 with TRBJ2-1; the D gene is possibly TRBD2 (6 bases). Germline V gives CDR1 LNHNV, CDR2 YYDKDF (reference sequence). V lost 5 bases and J 6 bases, leaving 20 bases between the germline ends. The CDR3 totals 16 residues. The CDR3 nucleotides are TGTGCCACCAGCCCTACGGTGAGACTAGGAGTCAATGAGCAGTTCTTC. It translates to CATSPTVRLGVNEQFF.

The chain joins TRBV7-2 to TRBJ2-5; D is possibly TRBD1 (5 bases). CDR1 SGHTA and CDR2 FQGNSA come from the germline V gene. V lost 5 bases to trimming and J lost 4 bases, with 11 bases between them. The CDR3 extends over 13 amino acids. The CDR3 spells CASSLTQGETQYF. As DNA, the CDR3 is TGTGCCAGCAGCCTAACCCAGGGAGAGACCCAGTACTTC.

This clone was recorded only once. The chain couples TRBV6-1 to TRBJ2-2; D gene uncertain. Trimming pared 5 bases from V and 6 bases from J, leaving 13 bases between. The V gene's germline CDR1 is MNHNS and CDR2 SASEGT. There are 14 residues in the CDR3. CDR3 bases: TGTGCCAGCAGTTTACCAGACCTGCCCGGGGAGCTGTTTTTT. This gives the protein CASSLPDLPGELFF.

The gene calls are TRBV5-1 and TRBJ2-3, with 16 bases identical to TRBD2. CDR1 is SGHRS and CDR2 is YFSETQ in the germline V gene. This CDR3 is built from 17 residues. J gave up 14 bases and V 2 bases, and 14 bases lay outside the gene matches. CDR3 sequence: CASSFHGTSGGATRLYF. CDR3 coding DNA: TGCGCCAGCAGCTTTCATGGGACTAGCGGGGGGGCCACCCGATTGTATTTT. The full variable domain, in which reference TRBV5-1 and TRBJ2-3 provide the parts outside the CDR3, is KAGVTQTPRYLIKTRGQQVTLSCSPISGHRSVSWYQQTPGQGLQFLFEYFSETQRNKGNFPGRFSGRQFSNSRSEMNVSTLELGDSALYLCASSFHGTSGGATRLYFGPGTRLTVL.

The CDR3 loop reads CASSPDRAGETQYF. The CDR3 nucleotides read TGTGCCAGTAGTCCTGACAGGGCGGGAGAGACCCAGTACTTC. This chain joins TRBV19 and TRBJ2-5; 7 bases agree with TRBD1. V trimming: 5 bases; J trimming: 4 bases; junction bases outside the gene matches: 7. The germline V gene has CDR1 LNHDA and CDR2 SQIVND (reference sequence). This CDR3 has 14 amino acids.

J is TRBJ1-1 and V is TRBV7-9; D possibly corresponds to TRBD1 (6 bases). V was cut by 5 bases and J by 3 bases, with 16 bases left in between. The CDR3 length is 15 residues. Germline CDR1 SEHNR, CDR2 FQNEAQ (reference sequence). CDR3 protein: CASSLPGQPYTEAFF. The DNA for the CDR3 is TGTGCCAGCAGCCTTCCTGGACAGCCCTACACTGAAGCTTTCTTT.